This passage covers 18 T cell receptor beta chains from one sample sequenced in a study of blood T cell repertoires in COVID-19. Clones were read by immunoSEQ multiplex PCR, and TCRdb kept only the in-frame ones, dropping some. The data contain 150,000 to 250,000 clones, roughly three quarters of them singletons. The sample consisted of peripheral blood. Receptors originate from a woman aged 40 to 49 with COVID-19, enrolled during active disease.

The CDR3 coding sequence is TGTGCCAGCAGTGATATTCAGGGTGGGACAGATACGCAGTATTTT. Translated: CASSDIQGGTDTQYF. This chain joins TRBV6-1 and TRBJ2-3; perhaps TRBD1 as D (5 bases). CDR3 size: 15 residues. Germline CDR1 reads MNHNS; CDR2 reads SASEGT. V was shortened by 3 bases and J by 3 bases, with 13 bases between the two germline ends.

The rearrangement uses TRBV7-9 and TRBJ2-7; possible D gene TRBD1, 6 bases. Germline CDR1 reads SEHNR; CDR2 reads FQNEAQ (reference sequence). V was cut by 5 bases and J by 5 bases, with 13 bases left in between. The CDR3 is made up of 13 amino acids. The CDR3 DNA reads TGTGCCAGCAGCACAACAGGGTCCCACGAGCAGTACTTC. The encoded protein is CASSTTGSHEQYF.

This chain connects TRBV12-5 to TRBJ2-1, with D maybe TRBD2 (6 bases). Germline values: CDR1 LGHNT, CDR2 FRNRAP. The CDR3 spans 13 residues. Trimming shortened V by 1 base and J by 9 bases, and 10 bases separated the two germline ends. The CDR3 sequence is CASGLGGMVEQFF. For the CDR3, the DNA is TGTGCTAGTGGTTTGGGCGGGATGGTTGAGCAGTTCTTC.

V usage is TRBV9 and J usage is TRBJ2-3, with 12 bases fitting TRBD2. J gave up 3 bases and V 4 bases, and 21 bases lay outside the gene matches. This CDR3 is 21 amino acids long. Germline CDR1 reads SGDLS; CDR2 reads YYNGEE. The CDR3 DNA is TGTGCCAGCAGCCCTACCCCCCTAGCGGGGGGGCCGCGAATTAAGACAGATACGCAGTATTTT. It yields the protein CASSPTPLAGGPRIKTDTQYF. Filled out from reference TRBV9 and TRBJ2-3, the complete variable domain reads DSGVTQTPKHLITATGQRVTLRCSPRSGDLSVYWYQQSLDQGLQFLIQYYNGEERAKGNILERFSAQQFPDLHSELNLSSLELGDSALYFCASSPTPLAGGPRIKTDTQYFGPGTRLTVL.

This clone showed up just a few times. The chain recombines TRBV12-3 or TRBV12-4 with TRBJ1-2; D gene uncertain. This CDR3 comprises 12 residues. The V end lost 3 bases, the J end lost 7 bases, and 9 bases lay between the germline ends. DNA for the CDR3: TGTGCCAGCAGTTTTCTCCTGGCTGGCTACACCTTC. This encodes CASSFLLAGYTF.

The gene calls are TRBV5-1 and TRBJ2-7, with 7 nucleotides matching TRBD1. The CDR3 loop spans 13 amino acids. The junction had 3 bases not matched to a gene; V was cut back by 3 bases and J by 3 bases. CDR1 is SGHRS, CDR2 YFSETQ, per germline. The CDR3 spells CASSSGQVYEQYF. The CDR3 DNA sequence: TGCGCCAGCAGCTCCGGACAGGTCTACGAGCAGTACTTC.

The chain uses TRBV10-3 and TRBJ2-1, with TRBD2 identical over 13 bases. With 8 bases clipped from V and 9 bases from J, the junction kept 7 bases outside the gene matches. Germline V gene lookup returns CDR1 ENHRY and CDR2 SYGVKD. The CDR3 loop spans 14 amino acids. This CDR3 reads CAIRGLAGNGEQFF. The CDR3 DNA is TGTGCCATCCGGGGACTAGCGGGGAACGGTGAGCAGTTCTTC.

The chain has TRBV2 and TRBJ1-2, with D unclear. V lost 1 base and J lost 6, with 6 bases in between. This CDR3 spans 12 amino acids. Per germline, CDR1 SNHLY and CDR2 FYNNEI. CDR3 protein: CASSEEQNGYTF. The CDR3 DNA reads TGTGCCAGCAGTGAAGAACAGAATGGCTACACCTTC.

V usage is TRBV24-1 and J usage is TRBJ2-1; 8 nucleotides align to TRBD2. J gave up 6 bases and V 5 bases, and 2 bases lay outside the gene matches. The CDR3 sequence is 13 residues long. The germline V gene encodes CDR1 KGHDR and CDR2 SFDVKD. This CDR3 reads CATSGTSLNEQFF. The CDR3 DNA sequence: TGTGCCACCAGTGGGACTAGCCTCAATGAGCAGTTCTTC.

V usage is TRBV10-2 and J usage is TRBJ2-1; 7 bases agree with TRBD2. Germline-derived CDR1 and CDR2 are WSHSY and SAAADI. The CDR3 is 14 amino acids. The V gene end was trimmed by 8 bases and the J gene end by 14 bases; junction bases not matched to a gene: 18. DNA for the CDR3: TGCGCCAGCCGACCAAGGACTAGTCACGAGAAGAAGTTCTTC. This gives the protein CASRPRTSHEKKFF.

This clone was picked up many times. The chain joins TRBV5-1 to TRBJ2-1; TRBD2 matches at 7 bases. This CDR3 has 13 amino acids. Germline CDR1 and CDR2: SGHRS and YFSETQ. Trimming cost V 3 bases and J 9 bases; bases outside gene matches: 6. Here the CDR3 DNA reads TGCGCCAGCAGCTCCCATGGCGGGGGTGAGCAGTTCTTC. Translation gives CASSSHGGGEQFF.

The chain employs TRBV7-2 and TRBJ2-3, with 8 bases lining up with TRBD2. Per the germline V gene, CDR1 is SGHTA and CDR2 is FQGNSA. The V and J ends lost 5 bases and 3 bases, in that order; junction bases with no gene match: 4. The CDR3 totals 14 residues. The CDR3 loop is CASSPAGATDTQYF. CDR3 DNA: TGTGCCAGCAGCCCAGCGGGGGCAACAGATACGCAGTATTTT.

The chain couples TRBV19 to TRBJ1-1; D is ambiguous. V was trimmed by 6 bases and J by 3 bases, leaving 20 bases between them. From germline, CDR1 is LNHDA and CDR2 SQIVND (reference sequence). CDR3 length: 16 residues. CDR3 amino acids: CASRHTVPGWDTEAFF. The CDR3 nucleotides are TGTGCCAGTAGACACACCGTTCCGGGGTGGGACACTGAAGCTTTCTTT.

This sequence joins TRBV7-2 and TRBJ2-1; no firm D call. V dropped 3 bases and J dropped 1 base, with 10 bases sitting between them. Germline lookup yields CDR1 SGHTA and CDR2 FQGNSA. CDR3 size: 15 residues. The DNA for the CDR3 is TGTGCCAGCAGCTTTGAGCCCCCGTCCTACAATGAGCAGTTCTTC. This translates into CASSFEPPSYNEQFF.

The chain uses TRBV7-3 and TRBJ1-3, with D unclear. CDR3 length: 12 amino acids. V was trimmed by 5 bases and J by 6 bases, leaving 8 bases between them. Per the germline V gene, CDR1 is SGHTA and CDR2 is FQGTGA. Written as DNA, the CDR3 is TGTGCCAGCAGCCCCGGAGTAAACACCATATATTTT. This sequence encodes CASSPGVNTIYF.

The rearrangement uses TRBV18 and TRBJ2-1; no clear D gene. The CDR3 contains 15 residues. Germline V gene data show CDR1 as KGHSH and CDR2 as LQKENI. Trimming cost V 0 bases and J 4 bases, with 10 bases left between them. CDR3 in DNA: TGTGCCAGCTCACCACCGGCCAGAGGATACAATGAGCAGTTCTTC. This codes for CASSPPARGYNEQFF.

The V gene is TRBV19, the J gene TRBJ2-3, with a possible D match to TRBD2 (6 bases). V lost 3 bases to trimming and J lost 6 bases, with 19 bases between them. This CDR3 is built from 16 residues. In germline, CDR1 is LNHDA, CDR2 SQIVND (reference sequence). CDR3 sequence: CASSITATGERDTQYF. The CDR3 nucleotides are TGTGCCAGTAGTATTACCGCAACGGGAGAAAGGGATACGCAGTATTTT.

The chain's CDR3 is CAWGGGNQPQHF. The CDR3 nucleotides are TGTGCCTGGGGAGGAGGCAATCAGCCCCAGCATTTT. The rearrangement uses TRBV30 and TRBJ1-5; D unresolved. Trimming took 5 bases from V and 2 from J, leaving 7 bases between them. Germline assignment: CDR1 GTSNPN and CDR2 SVGIG (reference sequence). The CDR3 consists of 12 residues.